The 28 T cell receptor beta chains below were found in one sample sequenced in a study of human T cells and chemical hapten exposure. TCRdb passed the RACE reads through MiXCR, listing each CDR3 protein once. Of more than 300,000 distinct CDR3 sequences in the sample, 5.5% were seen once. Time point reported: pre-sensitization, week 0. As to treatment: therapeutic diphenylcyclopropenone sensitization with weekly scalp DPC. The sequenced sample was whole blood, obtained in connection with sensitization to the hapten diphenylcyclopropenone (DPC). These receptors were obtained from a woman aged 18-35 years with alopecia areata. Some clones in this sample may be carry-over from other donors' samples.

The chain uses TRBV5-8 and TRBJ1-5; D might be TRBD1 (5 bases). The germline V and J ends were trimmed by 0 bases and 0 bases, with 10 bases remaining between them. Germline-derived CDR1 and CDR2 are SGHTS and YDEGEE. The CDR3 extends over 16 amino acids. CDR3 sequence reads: CASSLVRDGSNQPQHF. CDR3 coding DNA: TGTGCCAGCAGCTTGGTCCGGGACGGTAGCAATCAGCCCCAGCATTTT. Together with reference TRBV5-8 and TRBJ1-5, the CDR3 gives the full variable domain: EAGVTQSPTHLIKTRGQQATLRCSPISGHTSVYWYQQALGLGLQFLLWYDEGEERNRGNFPPRFSGRQFPNYSSELNVNALELEDSALYLCASSLVRDGSNQPQHFGDGTRLSIL.

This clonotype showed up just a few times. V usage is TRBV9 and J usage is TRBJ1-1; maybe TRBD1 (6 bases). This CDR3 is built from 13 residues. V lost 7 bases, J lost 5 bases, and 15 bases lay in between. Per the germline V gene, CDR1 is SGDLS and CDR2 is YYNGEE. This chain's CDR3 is CASGRGALTEAFF. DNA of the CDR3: TGTGCCAGCGGCCGGGGGGCGCTGACTGAAGCTTTCTTT. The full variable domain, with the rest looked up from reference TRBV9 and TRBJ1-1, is DSGVTQTPKHLITATGQRVTLRCSPRSGDLSVYWYQQSLDQGLQFLIQYYNGEERAKGNILERFSAQQFPDLHSELNLSSLELGDSALYFCASGRGALTEAFFGQGTRLTVV.

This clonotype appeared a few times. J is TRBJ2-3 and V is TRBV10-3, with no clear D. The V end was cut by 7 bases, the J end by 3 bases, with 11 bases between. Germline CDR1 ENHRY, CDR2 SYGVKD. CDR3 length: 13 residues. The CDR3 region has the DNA TGTGCCATCAATGGTCTGGGTACAGATACGCAGTATTTT. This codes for CAINGLGTDTQYF.

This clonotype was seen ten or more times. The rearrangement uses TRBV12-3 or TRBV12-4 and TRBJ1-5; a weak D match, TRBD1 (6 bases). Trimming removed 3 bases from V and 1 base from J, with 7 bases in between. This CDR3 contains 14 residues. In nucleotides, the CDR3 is TGTGCCAGCAGTTTGGGGGCCAGCAATCAGCCCCAGCATTTT. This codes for CASSLGASNQPQHF.

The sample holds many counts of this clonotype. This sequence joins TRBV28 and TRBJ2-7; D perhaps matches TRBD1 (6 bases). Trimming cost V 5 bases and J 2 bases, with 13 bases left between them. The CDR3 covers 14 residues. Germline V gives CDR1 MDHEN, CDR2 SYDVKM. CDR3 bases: TGTGCCAGCAGTCCCTGGACAGCCGCCTACGAGCAGTACTTC. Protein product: CASSPWTAAYEQYF.

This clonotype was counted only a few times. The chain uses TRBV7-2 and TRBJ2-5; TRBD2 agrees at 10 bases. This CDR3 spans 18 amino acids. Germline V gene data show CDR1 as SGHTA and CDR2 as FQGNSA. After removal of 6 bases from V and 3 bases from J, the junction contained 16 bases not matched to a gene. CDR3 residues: CASRRLPERGGKKETQYF. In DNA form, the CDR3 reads TGTGCCAGCAGACGACTACCGGAGCGGGGGGGGAAAAAAGAGACCCAGTACTTC.

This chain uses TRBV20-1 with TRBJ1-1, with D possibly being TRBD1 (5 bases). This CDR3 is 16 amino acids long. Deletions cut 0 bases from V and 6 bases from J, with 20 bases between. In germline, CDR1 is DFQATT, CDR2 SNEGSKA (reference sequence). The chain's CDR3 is CSAREPGGARRAEAFF. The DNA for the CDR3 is TGCAGTGCTAGAGAGCCCGGGGGAGCCCGGAGGGCTGAAGCTTTCTTT.

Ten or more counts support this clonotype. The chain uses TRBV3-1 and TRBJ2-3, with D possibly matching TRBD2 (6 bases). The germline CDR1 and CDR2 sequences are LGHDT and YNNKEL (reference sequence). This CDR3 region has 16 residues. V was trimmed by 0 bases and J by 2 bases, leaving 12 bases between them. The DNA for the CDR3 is TGTGCCAGCAGCCAAGATGGAGTAGCGGTCACAGATACGCAGTATTTT. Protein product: CASSQDGVAVTDTQYF.

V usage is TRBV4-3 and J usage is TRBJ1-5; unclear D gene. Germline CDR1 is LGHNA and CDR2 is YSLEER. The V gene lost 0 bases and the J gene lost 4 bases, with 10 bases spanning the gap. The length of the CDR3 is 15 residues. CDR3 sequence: CASSQDAGRNQPQHF. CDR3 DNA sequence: TGCGCCAGCAGCCAAGATGCGGGTAGAAATCAGCCCCAGCATTTT.

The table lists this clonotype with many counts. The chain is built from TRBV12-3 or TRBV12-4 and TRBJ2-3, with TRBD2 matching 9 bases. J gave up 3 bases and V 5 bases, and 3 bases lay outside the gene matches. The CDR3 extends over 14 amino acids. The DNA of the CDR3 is TGTGCCAGCAGTGACCTAGCGGGGACAGATACGCAGTATTTT. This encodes CASSDLAGTDTQYF.

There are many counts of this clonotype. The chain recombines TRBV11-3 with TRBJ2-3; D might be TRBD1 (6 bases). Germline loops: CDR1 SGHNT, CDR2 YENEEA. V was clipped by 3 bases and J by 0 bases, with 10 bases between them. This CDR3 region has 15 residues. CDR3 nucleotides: TGTGCCAGCAGCTTCCAGGGGAAAAGCACAGATACGCAGTATTTT. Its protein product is CASSFQGKSTDTQYF.

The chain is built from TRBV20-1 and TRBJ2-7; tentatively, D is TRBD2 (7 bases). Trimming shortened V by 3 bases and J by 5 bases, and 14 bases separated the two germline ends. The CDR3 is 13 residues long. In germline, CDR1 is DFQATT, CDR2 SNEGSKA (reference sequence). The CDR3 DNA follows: TGCAGTGCTAGCCGGACTAGGGACAACGAGCAGTACTTC. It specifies CSASRTRDNEQYF.

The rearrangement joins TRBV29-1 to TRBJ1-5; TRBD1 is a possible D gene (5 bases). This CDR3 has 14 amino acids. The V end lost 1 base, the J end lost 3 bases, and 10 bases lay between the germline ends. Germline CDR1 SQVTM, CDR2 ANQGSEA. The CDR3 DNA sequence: TGCAGCGTTGAAGTTCGCAGGGTCAATCAGCCCCAGCATTTT. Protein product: CSVEVRRVNQPQHF.

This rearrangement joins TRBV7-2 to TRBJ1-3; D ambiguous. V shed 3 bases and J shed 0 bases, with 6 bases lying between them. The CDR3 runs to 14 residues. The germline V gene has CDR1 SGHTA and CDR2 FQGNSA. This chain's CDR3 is CASSFTVSGNTIYF. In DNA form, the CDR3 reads TGTGCCAGCAGCTTCACGGTCTCTGGAAACACCATATATTTT.

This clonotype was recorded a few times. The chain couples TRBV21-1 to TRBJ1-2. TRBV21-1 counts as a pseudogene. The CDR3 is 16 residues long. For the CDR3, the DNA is TGTGCCAGCAGCAAAGAAATCCCCAGGGCCAGCTATGGCTACACCTTC. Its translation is CASSKEIPRASYGYTF.

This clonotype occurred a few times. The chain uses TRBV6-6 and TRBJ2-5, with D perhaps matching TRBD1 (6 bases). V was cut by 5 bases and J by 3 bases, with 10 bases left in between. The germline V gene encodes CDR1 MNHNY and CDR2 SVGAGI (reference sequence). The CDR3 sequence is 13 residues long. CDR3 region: CASSADSEETQYF. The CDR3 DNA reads TGTGCCAGCAGTGCGGACAGCGAAGAGACCCAGTACTTC.

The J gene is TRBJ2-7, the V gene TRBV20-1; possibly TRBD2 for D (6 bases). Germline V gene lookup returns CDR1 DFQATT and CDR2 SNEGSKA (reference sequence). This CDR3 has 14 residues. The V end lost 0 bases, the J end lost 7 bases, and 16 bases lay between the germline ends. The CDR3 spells CSARDPTAEGEQYF. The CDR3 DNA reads TGCAGTGCTAGAGACCCCACCGCGGAGGGTGAGCAGTACTTC.

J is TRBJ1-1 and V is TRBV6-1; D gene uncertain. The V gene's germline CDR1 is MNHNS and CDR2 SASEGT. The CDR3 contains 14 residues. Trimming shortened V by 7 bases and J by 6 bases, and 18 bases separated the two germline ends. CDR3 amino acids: CASTPRRVGPEAFF. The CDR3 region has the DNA TGTGCCAGCACACCCCGACGCGTCGGCCCTGAAGCTTTCTTT.

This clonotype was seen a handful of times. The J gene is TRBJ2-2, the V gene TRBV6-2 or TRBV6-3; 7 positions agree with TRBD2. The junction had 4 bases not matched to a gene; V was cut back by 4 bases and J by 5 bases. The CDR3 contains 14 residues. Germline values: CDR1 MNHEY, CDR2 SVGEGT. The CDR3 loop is CASSFAGGTGELFF. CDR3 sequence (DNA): TGTGCCAGCAGTTTCGCCGGGGGGACCGGGGAGCTGTTTTTT.

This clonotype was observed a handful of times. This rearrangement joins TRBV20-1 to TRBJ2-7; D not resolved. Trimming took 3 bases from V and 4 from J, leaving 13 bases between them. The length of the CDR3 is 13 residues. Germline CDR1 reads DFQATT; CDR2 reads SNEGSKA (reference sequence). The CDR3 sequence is CSASSPDKYEQYF. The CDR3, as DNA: TGCAGTGCTAGTTCTCCAGATAAGTACGAGCAGTACTTC.

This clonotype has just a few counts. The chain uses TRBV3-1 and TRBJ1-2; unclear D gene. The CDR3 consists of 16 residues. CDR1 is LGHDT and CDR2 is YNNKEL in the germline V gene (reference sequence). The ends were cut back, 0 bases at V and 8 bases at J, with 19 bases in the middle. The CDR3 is CASSQDWAGVRLGYTF. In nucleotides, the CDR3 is TGTGCCAGCAGCCAAGATTGGGCAGGAGTCAGGTTGGGCTACACCTTC. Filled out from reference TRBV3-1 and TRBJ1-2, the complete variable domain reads DTAVSQTPKYLVTQMGNDKSIKCEQNLGHDTMYWYKQDSKKFLKIMFSYNNKELIINETVPNRFSPKSPDKAHLNLHINSLELGDSAVYFCASSQDWAGVRLGYTFGSGTRLTVV.

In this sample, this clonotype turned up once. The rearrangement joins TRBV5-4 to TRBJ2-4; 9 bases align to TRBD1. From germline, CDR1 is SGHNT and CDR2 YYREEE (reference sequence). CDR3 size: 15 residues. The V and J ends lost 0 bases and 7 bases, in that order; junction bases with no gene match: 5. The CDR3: CASSLGQGGSNIQYF. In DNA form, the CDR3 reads TGTGCCAGCAGCTTGGGACAGGGGGGGTCGAACATTCAGTACTTC.

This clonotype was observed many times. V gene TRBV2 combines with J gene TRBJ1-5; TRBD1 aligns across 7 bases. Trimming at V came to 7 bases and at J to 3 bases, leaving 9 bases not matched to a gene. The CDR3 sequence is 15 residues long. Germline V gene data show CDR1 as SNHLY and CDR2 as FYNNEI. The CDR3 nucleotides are TGTGCCAGCACCTTGGACAGGTCGGTCAATCAGCCCCAGCATTTT. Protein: CASTLDRSVNQPQHF.

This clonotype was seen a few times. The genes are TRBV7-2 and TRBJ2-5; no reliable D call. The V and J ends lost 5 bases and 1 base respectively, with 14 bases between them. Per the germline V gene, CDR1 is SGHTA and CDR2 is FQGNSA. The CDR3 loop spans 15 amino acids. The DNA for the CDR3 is TGTGCCAGCAGCCCGGCAGGCACTCGCCAAGAGACCCAGTACTTC. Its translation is CASSPAGTRQETQYF.

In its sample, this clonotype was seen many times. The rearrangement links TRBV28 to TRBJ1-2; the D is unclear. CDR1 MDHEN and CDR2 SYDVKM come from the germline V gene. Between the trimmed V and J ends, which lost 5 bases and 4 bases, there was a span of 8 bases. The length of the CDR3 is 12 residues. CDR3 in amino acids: CASSELVYGYTF. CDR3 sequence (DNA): TGTGCCAGCAGTGAACTAGTCTATGGCTACACCTTC.

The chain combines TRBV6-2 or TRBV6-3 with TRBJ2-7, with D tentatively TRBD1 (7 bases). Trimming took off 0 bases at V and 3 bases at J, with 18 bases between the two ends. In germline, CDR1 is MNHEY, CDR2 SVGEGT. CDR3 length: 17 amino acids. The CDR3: CASSYSTEGAGYYEQYF. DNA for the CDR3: TGTGCCAGCAGTTACTCGACGGAGGGGGCGGGATACTACGAGCAGTACTTC.

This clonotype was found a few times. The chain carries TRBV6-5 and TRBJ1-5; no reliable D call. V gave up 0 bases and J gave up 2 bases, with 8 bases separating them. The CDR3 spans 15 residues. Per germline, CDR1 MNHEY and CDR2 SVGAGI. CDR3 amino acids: CASSYSMFGNQPQHF. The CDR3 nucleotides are TGTGCCAGCAGTTACTCGATGTTCGGCAATCAGCCCCAGCATTTT.

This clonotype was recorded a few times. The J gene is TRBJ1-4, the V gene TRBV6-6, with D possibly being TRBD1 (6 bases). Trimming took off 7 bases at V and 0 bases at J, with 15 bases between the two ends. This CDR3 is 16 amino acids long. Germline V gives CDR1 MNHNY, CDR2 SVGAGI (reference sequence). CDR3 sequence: CASTLYSGATNEKLFF. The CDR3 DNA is TGTGCCAGCACCCTTTACTCAGGGGCAACTAATGAAAAACTGTTTTTT.